The source of this TCR beta chain is a study of OX40 agonist ivuxolimab in advanced cancers. Produced via immunoSEQ multiplex PCR; TCRdb's table is partial and in-frame only. The profile shows 50,000 to 75,000 clones, around 86% of them singletons. The CDR3 loop spans 14 amino acids. Germline CDR1 reads MNHEY; CDR2 reads SVGAGI. Trimming took off 5 bases at V and 1 base at J, with 11 bases between the two ends. The chain uses TRBV6-5 and TRBJ2-5; D perhaps matches TRBD2 (5 bases). The sequencing here drew on CD4+ or CD8+ T cells sorted from blood, taken in a trial of the OX40 agonist ivuxolimab. This TCR was sampled from an adult with an advanced solid tumor such as melanoma, head and neck, liver or kidney cancer. CDR3 sequence reads: CASSATSGQETQYF. For the CDR3, the DNA is TGTGCCAGCAGTGCTACAAGCGGCCAAGAGACCCAGTACTTC.